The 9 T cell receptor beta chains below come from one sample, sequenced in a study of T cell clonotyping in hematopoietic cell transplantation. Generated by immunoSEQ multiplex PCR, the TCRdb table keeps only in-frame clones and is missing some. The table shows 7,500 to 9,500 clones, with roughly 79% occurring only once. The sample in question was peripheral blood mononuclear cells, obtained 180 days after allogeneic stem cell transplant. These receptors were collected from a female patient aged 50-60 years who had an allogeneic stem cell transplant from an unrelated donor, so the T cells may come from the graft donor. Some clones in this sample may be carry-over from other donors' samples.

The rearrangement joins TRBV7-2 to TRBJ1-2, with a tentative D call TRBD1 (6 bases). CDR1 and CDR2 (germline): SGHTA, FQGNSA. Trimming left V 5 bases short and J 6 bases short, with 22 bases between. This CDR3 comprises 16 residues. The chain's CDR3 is CASSPPSLLYRDGYTF. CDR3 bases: TGTGCCAGCAGCCCACCGTCTTTACTTTACAGGGATGGCTACACCTTC. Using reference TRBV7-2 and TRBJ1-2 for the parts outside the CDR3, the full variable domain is GAGVSQSPSNKVTEKGKDVELRCDPISGHTALYWYRQSLGQGLEFLIYFQGNSAPDKSGLPSDRFSAERTGGSVSTLTIQRTQQEDSAVYLCASSPPSLLYRDGYTFGSGTRLTVV.

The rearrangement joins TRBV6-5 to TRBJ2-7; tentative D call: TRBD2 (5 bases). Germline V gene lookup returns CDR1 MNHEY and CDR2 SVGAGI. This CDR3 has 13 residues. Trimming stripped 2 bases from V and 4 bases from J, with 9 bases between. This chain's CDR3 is CASSYLRGYEQYF. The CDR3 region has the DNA TGTGCCAGCAGTTACCTCCGGGGTTACGAGCAGTACTTC.

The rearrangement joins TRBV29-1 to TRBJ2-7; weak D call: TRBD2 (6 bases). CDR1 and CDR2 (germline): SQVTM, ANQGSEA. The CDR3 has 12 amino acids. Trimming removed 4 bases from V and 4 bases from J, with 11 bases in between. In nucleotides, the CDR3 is TGCAGCGTTGGAATAGCGGAGTACGAGCAGTACTTC. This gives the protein CSVGIAEYEQYF.

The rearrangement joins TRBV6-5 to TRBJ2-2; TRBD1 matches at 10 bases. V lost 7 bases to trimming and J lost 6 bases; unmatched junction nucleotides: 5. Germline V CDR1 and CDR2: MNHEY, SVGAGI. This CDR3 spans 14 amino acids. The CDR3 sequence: CASIGTGVSGELFF. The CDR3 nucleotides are TGTGCCAGCATTGGGACAGGGGTATCCGGGGAGCTGTTTTTT.

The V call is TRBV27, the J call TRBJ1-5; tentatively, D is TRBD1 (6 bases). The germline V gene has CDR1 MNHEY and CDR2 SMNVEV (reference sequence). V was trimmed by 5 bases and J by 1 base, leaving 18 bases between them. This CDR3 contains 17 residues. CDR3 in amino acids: CASSASPTGSSNQPQHF. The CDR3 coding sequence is TGTGCCAGCAGTGCCTCCCCCACAGGGTCGAGCAATCAGCCCCAGCATTTT.

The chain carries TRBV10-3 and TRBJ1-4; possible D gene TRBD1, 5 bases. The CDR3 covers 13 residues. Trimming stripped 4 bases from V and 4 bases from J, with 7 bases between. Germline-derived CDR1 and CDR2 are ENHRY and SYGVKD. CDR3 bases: TGTGCCATCAGTGGGGGGAGTAATGAAAAACTGTTTTTT. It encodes CAISGGSNEKLFF.

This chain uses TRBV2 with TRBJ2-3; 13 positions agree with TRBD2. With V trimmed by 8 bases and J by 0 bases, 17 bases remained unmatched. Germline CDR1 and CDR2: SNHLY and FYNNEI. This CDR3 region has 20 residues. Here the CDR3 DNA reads TGTGCCAGCTGTTTGAACCCAAGGACTAGCGGGAGAACTAGCACAGATACGCAGTATTTT. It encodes CASCLNPRTSGRTSTDTQYF.

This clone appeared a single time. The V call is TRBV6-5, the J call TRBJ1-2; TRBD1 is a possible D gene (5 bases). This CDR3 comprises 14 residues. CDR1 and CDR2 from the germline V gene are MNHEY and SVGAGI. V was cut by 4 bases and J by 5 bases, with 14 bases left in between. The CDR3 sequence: CASSSVGPTYGYTF. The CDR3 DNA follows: TGTGCCAGCAGTTCCGTGGGACCGACTTATGGCTACACCTTC.

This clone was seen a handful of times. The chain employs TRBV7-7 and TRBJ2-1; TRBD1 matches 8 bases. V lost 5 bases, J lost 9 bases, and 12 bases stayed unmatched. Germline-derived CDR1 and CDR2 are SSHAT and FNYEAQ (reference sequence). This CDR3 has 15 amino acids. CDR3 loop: CASSAGQAGSTEQFF. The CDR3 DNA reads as TGTGCCAGCAGCGCGGGACAGGCCGGGTCCACTGAGCAGTTCTTC.